This is a list of T cell receptor beta chains from one sample in a study of CD8 T cells in Susac syndrome. One entry per CDR3 protein, called by TCRdb with MiXCR from the immunoSEQ multiplex PCR reads. The sample shows about 120,000 distinct CDR3 sequences, 92% of them seen only once. The sequencing input was CD4+ T cells from PBMCs. The origin of the receptors is a human donor in good health. Each CDR3 is given with its conserved first and last residue. A row's size may be missing; if present it is once, few, many or a size class.

j_call v_call clone_size cdr3_aa
TRBJ1-3 TRBV15 . CATSREDRTGNTIYF
TRBJ1-4 TRBV25-1 . CASSVHPPGTGNSKTNEKLFF
TRBJ2-5 TRBV25-1 . CASSETPRGTGLARETQYF
TRBJ2-3 TRBV7-3 . CASSVGYGDTQYF
TRBJ1-4 TRBV2 . CATQTGVYGEKLFF
TRBJ1-4 TRBV5-1 . CASSSEVGRTNEKLFF
TRBJ1-4 TRBV29-1 . CSVALIEEASEKLFF
TRBJ1-2 TRBV10-2 . CASSESTGRSGYTF
TRBJ2-7 TRBV19 . CATGIFRSSYEQYF
TRBJ1-1 TRBV9 . CASSVLGGLNTEAFF
TRBJ2-1 TRBV29-1 . CSVMGALSYNEQFF
TRBJ1-4 TRBV7-8 . CASSSTSQEELFF
TRBJ2-1 TRBV7-9 . CASLWGAGNEQFF
TRBJ2-7 TRBV7-2 . CASSSAQTYEQYF
TRBJ2-7 TRBV20-1 . CSALVREKRYEQYF
TRBJ1-1 TRBV18 . CASSPDMNTEAFF
TRBJ2-3 TRBV7-8 once CASSLASGTLDTQYF
TRBJ1-1 TRBV19 . CASSGARTGNGARMNTEAFF
TRBJ2-1 TRBV7-3 . CASSPGLASLNEQFF
TRBJ2-1 TRBV19 . CASSSWGRAIGYEQFF
TRBJ2-1 TRBV13 once CASTARLAGYNEQFF
TRBJ2-7 TRBV7-2 . CASSLEAGEAYEQYF
TRBJ1-4 TRBV5-1 . CASSTGQGASEKLFF
TRBJ2-7 TRBV20-1 . CRPSGEAGYEQYF
TRBJ2-1 TRBV7-9 . CASSRGSYNEQFF
TRBJ1-1 TRBV20-1 . CSAPALTEAFF
TRBJ2-4 TRBV5-1 . CASSLAGAAKNIQYF
TRBJ2-2 TRBV12-3/TRBV12-4 . CASNRKITGPNTGELFF
TRBJ2-7 TRBV11-2 . CASSLDRVLAGGEQYF